This T cell receptor (beta chain) was sequenced in a study of shared clonotypes between healthy human individuals. Sequenced by immunoSEQ multiplex PCR; TCRdb stores in-frame clones only, minus some. In the table there are over a million clones, 75% to 80% of which are singletons. There were only Caucasian adults among the donors, and all lived in Nashville, Tennessee. Findings and limits, study-wide: Relative to memory subsets, naive subsets generally showed larger estimated richness.

Worth noting for this clone: Its antigen is unknown.

Looked up from germline, CDR1 is SEHNR and CDR2 is FQNEAQ (reference sequence). The V end lost 2 bases, the J end lost 6 bases, and 9 bases lay between the germline ends. This CDR3 is built from 13 residues. The clonotype was recovered from a man younger than 30 in good health. Some clones in this sample may be carry-over from other donors' samples. The gene calls are TRBV7-9 and TRBJ2-3; D ambiguous. Material for sequencing was memory CD4+ T cells from PBMCs. The subset is: CD45RA-negative fraction. CDR3 region: CASSLREEDTQYF. CDR3 nucleotide sequence: TGTGCCAGCAGCTTAAGGGAAGAGGATACGCAGTATTTT.